This T cell receptor beta chain is drawn from a study of OX40 agonist ivuxolimab in advanced cancers. CDR3 length: 12 amino acids. Trimming pared 3 bases from V and 10 bases from J, leaving 11 bases between. From germline, CDR1 is SGHNT and CDR2 YYREEE (reference sequence). Only in-frame clones appear in the TCRdb table, and some are missing; sequencing was by immunoSEQ multiplex PCR. In the table there are over 20,000 clones, around 84% of which are singletons. This receptor was identified in an adult with an advanced solid tumor such as melanoma, head and neck, liver or kidney cancer. The chain joins TRBV5-4 to TRBJ2-1; D gene unclear. Specimen: CD4+ or CD8+ T cells sorted from blood, collected in a trial of the OX40 agonist ivuxolimab. The CDR3 here is CASSSEDWEQFF. The DNA for the CDR3 is TGTGCCAGCAGCTCCGAAGATTGGGAGCAGTTCTTC.